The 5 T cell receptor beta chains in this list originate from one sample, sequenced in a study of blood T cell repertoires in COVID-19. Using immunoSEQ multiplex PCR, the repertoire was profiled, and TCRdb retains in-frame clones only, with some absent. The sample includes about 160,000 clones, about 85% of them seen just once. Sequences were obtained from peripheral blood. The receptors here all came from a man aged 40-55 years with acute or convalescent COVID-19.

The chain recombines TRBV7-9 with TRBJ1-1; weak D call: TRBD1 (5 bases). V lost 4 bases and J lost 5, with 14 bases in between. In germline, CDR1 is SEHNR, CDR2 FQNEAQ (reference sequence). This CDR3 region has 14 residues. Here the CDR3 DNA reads TGTGCCAGCAGCTGGGTGCAGGGAAGGACTGAAGCTTTCTTT. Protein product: CASSWVQGRTEAFF. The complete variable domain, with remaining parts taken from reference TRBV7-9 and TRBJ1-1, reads DTGVSQNPRHKITKRGQNVTFRCDPISEHNRLYWYRQTLGQGPEFLTYFQNEAQLEKSRLLSDRFSAERPKGSFSTLEIQRTEQGDSAMYLCASSWVQGRTEAFFGQGTRLTVV.

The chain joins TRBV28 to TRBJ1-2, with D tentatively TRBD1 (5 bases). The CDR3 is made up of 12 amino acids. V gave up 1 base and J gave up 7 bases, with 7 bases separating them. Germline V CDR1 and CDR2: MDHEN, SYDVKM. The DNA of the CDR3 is TGTGCCAGCAGTTTATTCGGGGGTGGCTACACCTTC. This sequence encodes CASSLFGGGYTF.

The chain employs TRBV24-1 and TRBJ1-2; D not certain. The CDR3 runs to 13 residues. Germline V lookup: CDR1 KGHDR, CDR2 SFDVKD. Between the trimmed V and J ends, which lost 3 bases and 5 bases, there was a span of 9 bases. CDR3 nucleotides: TGTGCCACCAGTGATCCCTTCCGGTATGGCTACACCTTC. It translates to CATSDPFRYGYTF.

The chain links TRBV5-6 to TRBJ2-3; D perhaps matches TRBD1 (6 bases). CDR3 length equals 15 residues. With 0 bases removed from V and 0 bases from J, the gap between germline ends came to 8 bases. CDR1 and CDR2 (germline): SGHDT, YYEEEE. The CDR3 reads CASSLVGTSTDTQYF. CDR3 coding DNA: TGTGCCAGCAGCTTGGTGGGGACAAGCACAGATACGCAGTATTTT.

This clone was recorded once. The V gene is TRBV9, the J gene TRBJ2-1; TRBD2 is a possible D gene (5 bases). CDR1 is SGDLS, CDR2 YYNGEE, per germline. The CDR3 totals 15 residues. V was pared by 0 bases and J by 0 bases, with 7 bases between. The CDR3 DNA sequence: TGTGCCAGCAGCGTAGTACGGGACTCCTACAATGAGCAGTTCTTC. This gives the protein CASSVVRDSYNEQFF.